The T cell receptor (beta chain) under discussion was sequenced for a study of T cell repertoires in cytomegalovirus infection. Across the whole study: CMV epitopes that were recently identified and HLA-C-restricted were used alongside well-studied HLA-B-restricted ones. CMV infection together with matching HLA type was indicated by public TCR beta signatures.

Via MiXCR, TCRdb re-called the reads, giving one row per CDR3 protein. The data show around 900,000 distinct CDR3 sequences, with around 30% seen just once and over 12% held by the top ten. Study-wide points: HLA-C-restricted CMV clonotypes gave the most frequent clonotype in two of eight donors. Accumulated public TCR beta family frequency recognized individuals carrying CMV together with the relevant HLA.

With respect to this clonotype: What it binds is unknown.

Germline V CDR1 and CDR2: MNHEY, SMNVEV (reference sequence). Between the trimmed V and J ends, which lost 1 base and 6 bases, there was a span of 21 bases. This CDR3 has 17 residues. The clonotype originates from a human donor in good health (CMV status not recorded). Some clones in this sample may be carry-over from other donors' samples. The sequencing here drew on cultured CD8+ T cells from PBMCs, taken from culture after CMV antigen stimulation. The rearrangement joins TRBV27 to TRBJ1-1; unclear D gene. The CDR3 reads CASSLYGEELVESEAFF. CDR3 nucleotides: TGTGCCAGCAGTTTATATGGGGAGGAACTGGTTGAATCTGAAGCTTTCTTT.